Listed below are T cell receptor beta chains from one sample, sequenced in a study of OX40 agonist ivuxolimab in advanced cancers. Only in-frame clones appear in the TCRdb table, and some are missing; sequencing was by immunoSEQ multiplex PCR. Among around 38,000 clones, 82% were seen once, and the ten largest hold approximately 8.1%. Sequenced here: CD4+ or CD8+ T cells sorted from blood, sampled in a trial of the OX40 agonist ivuxolimab. These receptors were taken from an adult with an advanced solid tumor such as melanoma, head and neck, liver or kidney cancer. Both conserved end residues are part of each CDR3. A D gene is named only where the DNA matches it firmly. Size tells how often a clone was seen (once, few, many) or the class of an expanded clone, and some rows leave it out.

j_call	d_call	v_call	clone_size	cdr3_aa	cdr3_nt
TRBJ2-7	-	TRBV9	-	CASSEASTGEQYF	TGTGCCAGCAGCGAAGCCTCCACGGGGGAGCAGTACTTC
TRBJ2-5	TRBD2	TRBV2	-	CASSPLPYVAGRQETQYF	TGTGCCAGCAGCCCCCTCCCCTACGTAGCGGGGCGCCAAGAGACCCAGTACTTC
TRBJ2-3	-	TRBV19	-	CASSIFSSFGDTQYF	TGTGCCAGTAGTATTTTTTCTAGCTTTGGAGATACGCAGTATTTT
TRBJ2-4	-	TRBV4-1	-	CASSQPTTGRAKNIQYF	TGCGCCAGCAGCCAACCTACCACAGGGAGGGCCAAAAACATTCAGTACTTC
TRBJ2-5	TRBD2	TRBV7-8	-	CASSLYTSGRALETQYF	TGTGCCAGCAGCTTATATACTAGCGGGAGGGCCTTGGAGACCCAGTACTTC
TRBJ1-1	TRBD1	TRBV11-2	-	CASSLGEWDRLNTEAFF	TGTGCCAGCAGCTTGGGCGAGTGGGACAGACTTAACACTGAAGCTTTCTTT
TRBJ2-1	TRBD2	TRBV2	-	CASSRLAGDGGNEQFF	TGTGCCAGCAGTCGACTAGCGGGAGATGGGGGCAATGAGCAGTTCTTC
TRBJ2-1	-	TRBV7-2	-	CASSLGPRAQFF	TGTGCCAGCAGCTTGGGTCCCCGGGCGCAGTTCTTC
TRBJ2-3	TRBD1	TRBV25-1	-	CASSRDRGGDTQYF	TGTGCCAGCAGTCGGGACAGGGGAGGAGATACGCAGTATTTT
TRBJ1-2	-	TRBV7-6	few	CASSLSEYYGYTF	TGTGCCAGCAGCTTATCTGAATACTATGGCTACACCTTC
TRBJ2-2	-	TRBV5-5	-	CASSLRISGELFF	TGTGCCAGCAGCCTTCGGATTTCCGGGGAGCTGTTTTTT
TRBJ2-1	TRBD2	TRBV7-9	-	CASSLAYLAGAEQFF	TGTGCCAGCAGCTTAGCTTACCTAGCGGGCGCTGAGCAGTTCTTC
TRBJ2-7	-	TRBV29-1	-	CSVEDWQGRSYEQYF	TGCAGCGTTGAAGATTGGCAGGGTCGTTCATACGAGCAGTACTTC
TRBJ2-7	-	TRBV9	-	CASSPLGRAEVYEQYF	TGTGCCAGCAGCCCCCTGGGACGGGCTGAGGTCTACGAGCAGTACTTC
TRBJ1-2	-	TRBV6-1	-	CASSEADGFYGYTF	TGTGCCAGCAGTGAAGCGGACGGATTCTATGGCTACACCTTC
TRBJ2-4	TRBD1	TRBV4-1	once	CASRHTGDRENIQYF	TGCGCCAGCAGACACACGGGGGACAGGGAAAACATTCAGTACTTC
TRBJ2-7	-	TRBV29-1	-	CSIRGAADYEQYF	TGCAGCATAAGAGGGGCCGCTGACTACGAGCAGTACTTC
TRBJ2-1	-	TRBV7-9	few	CASCIDLYNEQFF	TGTGCCAGCTGTATCGACCTCTACAATGAGCAGTTCTTC
TRBJ2-7	TRBD1	TRBV9	once	CASSRGTGGIEQYF	TGTGCCAGCAGTCGGGGGACAGGGGGTATCGAGCAGTACTTC
TRBJ2-3	-	TRBV2	once	CASSQRLADTDTQYF	TGTGCCAGCTCTCAGAGACTTGCCGACACAGATACGCAGTATTTT
TRBJ2-5	-	TRBV5-1	-	CATRPGLNQETQYF	TGCGCCACCAGGCCGGGACTTAACCAAGAGACCCAGTACTTC
TRBJ1-2	TRBD1	TRBV10-3	-	CAISSGGQGVGGYTF	TGTGCCATCAGTTCCGGGGGACAGGGGGTAGGTGGCTACACCTTC
TRBJ2-3	-	TRBV4-1	few	CASSQDRNTDTQYF	TGCGCCAGCAGCCAAGACAGAAACACAGATACGCAGTATTTT
TRBJ2-7	-	TRBV18	once	CASSPGLVNYEQYF	TGTGCCAGCTCACCAGGACTGGTAAACTACGAGCAGTACTTC
TRBJ1-2	TRBD1	TRBV5-3	-	CASSPQGEGYGYTF	TGTGCCAGCAGCCCACAGGGGGAGGGGTATGGCTACACCTTC